The 28 T cell receptor beta chains in this list originate from one sample, sequenced in a study of T-cell memory formation after mild COVID-19. MiXCR, run by TCRdb on the 5' RACE reads, gives a single entry per CDR3 protein. The sample contains 350,000 to 500,000 distinct CDR3 sequences, roughly 18% of which appear only once. The sample consisted of PBMCs or a T cell subset sorted from them (not recorded which). All receptors derive from a man aged 18 to 35 who had mild COVID-19 (a few samples of this study predate the infection). Cell type and time point are not known.

CDR3 nucleotide sequence: TGCAGCGTTGCAGGGGGAGAGACCCAGTACTTC. Its protein is CSVAGGETQYF. This chain links TRBV29-1 with TRBJ2-5, with 7 bases identical to TRBD1. The CDR3 loop spans 11 amino acids. The V gene's germline CDR1 is SQVTM and CDR2 ANQGSEA. Trimming at V came to 4 bases and at J to 4 bases, leaving 0 bases not matched to a gene. Full variable domain (outside the CDR3, taken from reference TRBV29-1 and TRBJ2-5): SAVISQKPSRDICQRGTSLTIQCQVDSQVTMMFWYRQQPGQSLTLIATANQGSEATYESGFVIDKFPISRPNLTFSTLTVSNMSPEDSSIYLCSVAGGETQYFGPGTRLLVL.

This clonotype has only a few counts. V gene TRBV5-8 combines with J gene TRBJ2-2; D possibly matches TRBD1 or TRBD2 (5 bases each). This CDR3 is 16 amino acids long. CDR1 SGHTS and CDR2 YDEGEE come from the germline V gene. The germline V and J ends were trimmed by 4 bases and 0 bases, with 13 bases remaining between them. The CDR3 reads CASSKRGQSNTGELFF. The CDR3 nucleotides are TGTGCCAGCAGCAAGAGGGGTCAGTCGAACACCGGGGAGCTGTTTTTT.

This sequence joins TRBV7-9 and TRBJ2-7; 15 bases align to TRBD2. The ends lost 0 bases at V and 2 bases at J; junction bases unmatched: 2. The CDR3 extends over 17 amino acids. Germline values: CDR1 SEHNR, CDR2 FQNEAQ (reference sequence). The CDR3 region is CASSLAGTSGGTYEQYF. CDR3 coding DNA: TGTGCCAGCAGCTTAGCCGGGACTAGCGGGGGGACCTACGAGCAGTACTTC.

This clonotype appeared a few times. The rearrangement uses TRBV7-2 and TRBJ2-2; a possible D gene is TRBD2 (5 bases). The CDR3 totals 14 residues. The germline V and J ends were trimmed by 4 bases and 6 bases, with 12 bases remaining between them. Germline-derived CDR1 and CDR2 are SGHTA and FQGNSA. Here the CDR3 DNA reads TGTGCCAGCAGCTATATCGGCGGGCCCGGGGAGCTGTTTTTT. Its protein product is CASSYIGGPGELFF.

The J gene is TRBJ2-3, the V gene TRBV12-3 or TRBV12-4; no firm D call. V was trimmed by 3 bases and J by 1 base, leaving 11 bases between them. This CDR3 region has 15 residues. This chain's CDR3 is CASSFNIMGTDTQYF. The CDR3 DNA sequence: TGTGCCAGCAGTTTCAACATTATGGGCACAGATACGCAGTATTTT.

This chain links TRBV5-1 with TRBJ2-5; D possibly corresponds to TRBD2 (5 bases). This CDR3 is 15 amino acids long. Trimming left V 0 bases short and J 2 bases short, with 11 bases between. Germline V gene lookup returns CDR1 SGHRS and CDR2 YFSETQ. CDR3 coding DNA: TGCGCCAGCAGCTTGGTGCCCGGGAAGCAAGAGACCCAGTACTTC. It yields the protein CASSLVPGKQETQYF.

This clonotype was picked up a small number of times. This rearrangement joins TRBV7-8 to TRBJ1-1; possible D gene TRBD1, 6 bases. V shed 1 base and J shed 2 bases, with 14 bases lying between them. This CDR3 contains 16 residues. Germline V gives CDR1 SGHVS, CDR2 FQNEAQ. The CDR3 sequence is CASSLVGGALNTEAFF. The CDR3 nucleotides are TGTGCCAGCAGCTTAGTTGGGGGGGCTCTTAACACTGAAGCTTTCTTT.

This clonotype was observed at least ten times. The chain has TRBV7-9 and TRBJ1-1, with no clear D. The ends were cut back, 7 bases at V and 5 bases at J, with 8 bases in the middle. CDR1 is SEHNR, CDR2 FQNEAQ, per germline (reference sequence). This CDR3 contains 11 residues. The chain's CDR3 is CASNRWTEAFF. The CDR3 DNA follows: TGTGCCAGCAATAGGTGGACTGAAGCTTTCTTT.

This chain links TRBV7-2 with TRBJ2-7; 7 bases are a match to TRBD2. There are 14 residues in the CDR3. V was pared by 8 bases and J by 0 bases, with 7 bases of the junction left unmatched. Germline V CDR1 and CDR2: SGHTA, FQGNSA. The CDR3 DNA follows: TGTGCCAGCGGGGTGGGAGGGAGCTCCTACGAGCAGTACTTC. The encoded protein is CASGVGGSSYEQYF.

A few counts support this clonotype. This chain links TRBV6-1 with TRBJ2-3; TRBD1 might be the D (6 bases). V lost 2 bases, J lost 2 bases, and 11 bases lay in between. Germline V lookup: CDR1 MNHNS, CDR2 SASEGT. The CDR3 sequence is 15 residues long. The CDR3 sequence is CASSESDRNTDTQYF. The DNA of the CDR3 is TGTGCCAGCAGTGAATCAGACAGGAACACAGATACGCAGTATTTT.

This clonotype was picked up many times. The V gene is TRBV7-6, the J gene TRBJ2-1, with a weak D call TRBD2 (6 bases). The V gene's germline CDR1 is SGHVS and CDR2 FNYEAQ. The CDR3 extends over 13 amino acids. V lost 5 bases and J 7 bases, leaving 12 bases between the germline ends. The CDR3 nucleotides read TGTGCCAGCAGCGCAGGGACTTTTAATGAGCAGTTCTTC. Residues: CASSAGTFNEQFF.

This clonotype was counted only a few times. The V and J genes are TRBV9 and TRBJ1-5; possibly TRBD1 for D (5 bases). Germline lookup yields CDR1 SGDLS and CDR2 YYNGEE. The CDR3 has 13 amino acids. Trimming removed 3 bases at V and 6 bases at J, with 10 bases between. The CDR3 reads CASSEAGSQPQHF. The CDR3 coding sequence is TGTGCCAGCAGCGAGGCAGGGAGTCAGCCCCAGCATTTT.

This clonotype was recorded many times. The V and J genes are TRBV6-4 and TRBJ2-6, with D uncertain. Trimming removed 2 bases from V and 1 base from J, with 3 bases in between. The length of the CDR3 is 14 residues. Per the germline V gene, CDR1 is MRHNA and CDR2 is SNTAGT. CDR3 region: CASSDGSGANVLTF. CDR3 in DNA: TGTGCCAGCAGTGACGGATCTGGGGCCAACGTCCTGACTTTC.

This clonotype was recorded a few times. The chain employs TRBV28 and TRBJ2-3; D gene uncertain. The CDR3 length is 14 residues. Germline CDR1 reads MDHEN; CDR2 reads SYDVKM. With 1 base removed from V and 7 bases from J, the gap between germline ends came to 12 bases. For the CDR3, the DNA is TGTGCCAGCAGTTTATTAAGTTACGGACATACGCAGTATTTT. Residues: CASSLLSYGHTQYF.

This clonotype was detected only a few times. The V call is TRBV6-5, the J call TRBJ1-1; no firm D call. The CDR3 length is 16 residues. CDR1 MNHEY and CDR2 SVGAGI come from the germline V gene. V lost 1 base to trimming and J lost 2 bases, with 14 bases between them. The CDR3: CASSYFGLLTNTEAFF. The CDR3 bases are TGTGCCAGCAGTTACTTTGGACTCCTGACTAACACTGAAGCTTTCTTT.

This clonotype was found a few times. The gene calls are TRBV2 and TRBJ1-6, with TRBD1 matching 8 bases. The CDR3 extends over 15 amino acids. From germline, CDR1 is SNHLY and CDR2 FYNNEI. The trim removed 4 bases at V and 5 bases at J, leaving 4 bases unmatched. The CDR3 region has the DNA TGTGCCAGCAGTGGGGGACAGGTGGATAATTCACCCCTCCACTTT. It codes for CASSGGQVDNSPLHF.

The gene calls are TRBV7-2 and TRBJ2-3; D ambiguous. CDR3 length: 13 amino acids. CDR1 and CDR2 (germline): SGHTA, FQGNSA. The germline V and J ends were trimmed by 7 bases and 2 bases, with 10 bases remaining between them. This chain's CDR3 is CASTDPPTDTQYF. The CDR3 DNA follows: TGTGCCAGCACCGACCCCCCCACAGATACGCAGTATTTT.

This clonotype was seen a handful of times. The chain has TRBV27 and TRBJ1-2; no definite D call. The CDR3 is 14 residues long. Trimming cost V 0 bases and J 2 bases, with 7 bases left between them. The germline V gene encodes CDR1 MNHEY and CDR2 SMNVEV (reference sequence). CDR3 residues: CASSLSPFNYGYTF. DNA for the CDR3: TGTGCCAGCAGTTTATCCCCCTTCAACTATGGCTACACCTTC.

There are many counts of this clonotype. The chain uses TRBV7-9 and TRBJ1-1, with 8 bases aligning to TRBD1. There are 12 residues in the CDR3. The V segment lost 5 bases and the J segment 7 bases; nucleotides outside the gene matches: 3. The germline gives CDR1 SEHNR, CDR2 FQNEAQ (reference sequence). CDR3 amino acids: CASSLDRGEAFF. DNA of the CDR3: TGTGCCAGCAGCCTCGACAGGGGTGAAGCTTTCTTT.

This clonotype has more than one count but fewer than ten. This chain uses TRBV7-2 with TRBJ1-5; D is undetermined. There are 14 residues in the CDR3. The germline V gene encodes CDR1 SGHTA and CDR2 FQGNSA. Trimming took 1 base from V and 7 from J, leaving 11 bases between them. The CDR3 DNA reads TGTGCCAGCAGCTTAGTGGGCCCGGGCCAGCCCCAGCATTTT. Its protein is CASSLVGPGQPQHF.

The chain links TRBV5-6 to TRBJ2-7; 8 bases are a match to TRBD1. The CDR3 extends over 13 amino acids. Germline CDR1 SGHDT, CDR2 YYEEEE. Unmatched junction bases numbered 2, after V lost 0 bases and J lost 6 bases. The DNA for the CDR3 is TGTGCCAGCAGCTTGGACAGGGGGTCCGAGCAGTACGTC. This gives the protein CASSLDRGSEQYV.

V gene TRBV2 combines with J gene TRBJ2-5, with D unresolved. Trimming removed 6 bases from V and 5 bases from J, with 10 bases in between. This CDR3 region has 12 residues. The germline V gene has CDR1 SNHLY and CDR2 FYNNEI. In DNA form, the CDR3 reads TGTGCCAGCAGGCCATTCGGGGAGACCCAGTACTTC. Protein product: CASRPFGETQYF. Looking up the rest from reference TRBV2 and TRBJ2-5 gives the full variable domain: EPEVTQTPSHQVTQMGQEVILRCVPISNHLYFYWYRQILGQKVEFLVSFYNNEISEKSEIFDDQFSVERPDGSNFTLKIRSTKLEDSAMYFCASRPFGETQYFGPGTRLLVL.

This clonotype has a handful of counts. This chain joins TRBV6-2 or TRBV6-3 and TRBJ2-5; the D gene is possibly TRBD2 (7 bases). The germline V gene has CDR1 MNHEY and CDR2 SVGEGT. The germline V and J ends were trimmed by 6 bases and 4 bases, with 18 bases remaining between them. The CDR3 covers 15 residues. Here the CDR3 reads CASRHRGGVGETQYF. The CDR3 DNA reads TGTGCCAGCAGACACCGAGGGGGGGTGGGAGAGACCCAGTACTTC.

V is TRBV5-5 and J is TRBJ1-3; D unresolved. The germline gives CDR1 SGHKS, CDR2 YYEKEE (reference sequence). Trimming left V 1 base short and J 5 bases short, with 4 bases between. CDR3 length: 12 amino acids. DNA of the CDR3: TGTGCCAGCAGCTTGTCCCGAAACACCATATATTTT. This encodes CASSLSRNTIYF. Combining the CDR3 with reference TRBV5-5 and TRBJ1-3 gives the whole variable domain DAGVTQSPTHLIKTRGQQVTLRCSPISGHKSVSWYQQVLGQGPQFIFQYYEKEERGRGNFPDRFSARQFPNYSSELNVNALLLGDSALYLCASSLSRNTIYFGEGSWLTVV.

This clonotype has a count of ten or more. The chain carries TRBV10-2 and TRBJ2-7; tentatively, D is TRBD2 (5 bases). Trimming left V 5 bases short and J 2 bases short, with 10 bases between. The CDR3 extends over 13 amino acids. From germline, CDR1 is WSHSY and CDR2 SAAADI. This CDR3 is CASSRSGTYEQYV. For the CDR3, the DNA is TGCGCCAGCAGTAGGAGCGGAACCTACGAGCAGTACGTC.

This clonotype has more than one count but fewer than ten. The J gene is TRBJ1-1, the V gene TRBV5-1; no definite D call. The V end lost 5 bases, the J end lost 3 bases, and 11 bases lay between the germline ends. CDR3 length equals 13 residues. Germline values: CDR1 SGHRS, CDR2 YFSETQ. CDR3 amino acids: CASSQDGDTEAFF. CDR3 nucleotide sequence: TGCGCCAGCAGTCAAGACGGAGACACTGAAGCTTTCTTT.

This clonotype has ten or more counts. V and J are TRBV12-3 or TRBV12-4 and TRBJ2-7; maybe TRBD1 (5 bases). The CDR3 is made up of 15 amino acids. Trimming took off 5 bases at V and 5 bases at J, with 19 bases between the two ends. CDR3 region: CASSLGQGTLDEQYF. The DNA of the CDR3 is TGTGCCAGCAGTCTCGGGCAGGGAACTTTAGACGAGCAGTACTTC.

The CDR3, as DNA: TGTGCCATCAGACCGGGACAGGGGATTACTGAAGCTTTCTTT. Protein product: CAIRPGQGITEAFF. The J gene is TRBJ1-1, the V gene TRBV10-3, with TRBD1 identical over 10 bases. Germline trimming cut 6 bases from V and 5 bases from J; bases unmatched to any gene: 6. CDR3 length: 14 amino acids. From germline, CDR1 is ENHRY and CDR2 SYGVKD.